The sequence of this T cell receptor beta chain was determined in a study of shared clonotypes between healthy human individuals. Broader study findings: With few donors, the genetic and exposure-history diversity represented was limited.

Sequencing used immunoSEQ multiplex PCR; TCRdb keeps in-frame clones, though not all of them. There are more than 2 million clones in the sample; 90% to 95% occur only once, and approximately 0.13% lies in the top ten. Points on this clone: Its cognate antigen is unknown.

Naive CD45RA+ and memory CD45RA-negative subsets were split from CD4+ cells. Per germline, CDR1 SGHRS and CDR2 YFSETQ. CDR3 length: 16 residues. Trimming removed 2 bases at V and 0 bases at J, with 12 bases between. This sequence originates from a man younger than 30 in good health. The genes are TRBV5-1 and TRBJ2-1; the D gene could be TRBD1 or TRBD2 (6 bases each). The sequencing input was naive CD4+ T cells sorted from blood. Subset described: CD45RA+ positively selected. The CDR3 coding sequence is TGCGCCAGCAGCTTTGGGGGGCTTAGCTCCTACAATGAGCAGTTCTTC. Translation: CASSFGGLSSYNEQFF.